These 25 T cell receptor beta chains came from one sample sequenced in a study. Each CDR3 protein gets one entry after TCRdb re-called the RT-PCR reads with MiXCR. The sample comprises around 700,000 distinct CDR3 sequences, around 14% of which are singletons, and about 3.6% rests with the top ten. The sample was memory CD4+ T cells from blood. Source of these receptors: a female donor in good health, serving as a healthy control.

V and J are TRBV12-3 or TRBV12-4 and TRBJ1-2, with 10 bases aligning to TRBD1. The junction had 7 bases not matched to a gene; V was cut back by 4 bases and J by 8 bases. This CDR3 region has 14 residues. This CDR3 reads CASSCDRGRRGYTF. DNA of the CDR3: TGTGCCAGCAGTTGCGACAGGGGGCGACGCGGCTACACCTTC.

Many counts were recorded for this clonotype. CDR3 bases: TGCGCCAGCAGCCAAACCACCTCTAACTATGGCTACACCTTC. It translates to CASSQTTSNYGYTF. The V and J genes are TRBV4-3 and TRBJ1-2; D call uncertain. The V gene lost 2 bases and the J gene lost 0 bases, with 7 bases spanning the gap. Germline CDR1 LGHNA, CDR2 YSLEER. This CDR3 has 14 residues.

The table lists this clonotype with many counts. The rearrangement joins TRBV5-1 to TRBJ2-3, with D possibly called TRBD1 or TRBD2 (5 bases each). Germline loops: CDR1 SGHRS, CDR2 YFSETQ. The CDR3 runs to 14 residues. V was clipped by 3 bases and J by 0 bases, with 8 bases between them. The CDR3 DNA reads as TGCGCCAGCAGCTCGGGGACCAGCACAGATACGCAGTATTTT. Translating gives CASSSGTSTDTQYF.

This chain links TRBV7-3 with TRBJ2-5, with unresolved D. The CDR3 has 13 residues. Germline assignment: CDR1 SGHTA and CDR2 FQGTGA. V lost 8 bases and J 3 bases, leaving 13 bases between the germline ends. CDR3: CASSLTLEETQYF. CDR3 DNA: TGTGCCAGCTCCCTAACGCTCGAAGAGACCCAGTACTTC.

This clonotype showed up many times. The CDR3 loop is CSARDPVTDTQYF. DNA of the CDR3: TGCAGTGCTAGAGATCCGGTCACAGATACGCAGTATTTT. V gene TRBV20-1 combines with J gene TRBJ2-3, with D unclear. Germline V gene sequence: CDR1 DFQATT, CDR2 SNEGSKA (reference sequence). The CDR3 totals 13 residues. Trimming took 0 bases from V and 2 from J, leaving 6 bases between them.

The rearrangement uses TRBV7-8 and TRBJ1-5; 7 bases fit TRBD1. The CDR3 spans 19 residues. The V gene end was trimmed by 2 bases and the J gene end by 0 bases; junction bases not matched to a gene: 13. Germline CDR1 is SGHVS and CDR2 is FQNEAQ. DNA for the CDR3: TGTGCCAGCAGCTTAAGGGGGGGACAGACAATCTATAGCAATCAGCCCCAGCATTTT. Its translation: CASSLRGGQTIYSNQPQHF.

This clonotype was observed a few times. This chain links TRBV18 with TRBJ2-5; TRBD2 aligns across 10 bases. The CDR3 covers 16 residues. After removal of 0 bases from V and 5 bases from J, the junction contained 6 bases not matched to a gene. CDR1 is KGHSH and CDR2 is LQKENI in the germline V gene. The CDR3 DNA sequence: TGTGCCAGCTCACCACCGGCTAGCGGGAGCTACGAGACCCAGTACTTC. This sequence encodes CASSPPASGSYETQYF.

DNA of the CDR3: TGCGCCAGCAGCTTGGCCGAGCTAAGGACGGAACCTTACGAGCAGTACTTC. Protein: CASSLAELRTEPYEQYF. This chain uses TRBV5-1 with TRBJ2-7; D unclear. There are 17 residues in the CDR3. The germline CDR1 and CDR2 sequences are SGHRS and YFSETQ. V was cut by 0 bases and J by 4 bases, with 20 bases left in between.

The V call is TRBV20-1, the J call TRBJ1-6; D is unresolved. The CDR3 has 15 amino acids. The V end lost 5 bases, the J end lost 0 bases, and 11 bases lay between the germline ends. Per germline, CDR1 DFQATT and CDR2 SNEGSKA (reference sequence). This chain's CDR3 is CSAWTSSSYNSPLHF. The CDR3 region has the DNA TGCAGTGCTTGGACTTCTAGCTCCTATAATTCACCCCTCCACTTT.

The chain recombines TRBV7-2 with TRBJ2-5; TRBD1 matches 8 bases. V lost 3 bases and J lost 5; bases outside the gene matches: 5. The germline gives CDR1 SGHTA, CDR2 FQGNSA. This CDR3 spans 14 amino acids. In nucleotides, the CDR3 is TGTGCCAGCAGCTTTATGGGACAGGCGGAGACCCAGTACTTC. Protein: CASSFMGQAETQYF.

This clonotype was seen repeatedly, ten times or more. The gene calls are TRBV9 and TRBJ1-1, with TRBD1 as a possible D gene (5 bases). V dropped 4 bases and J dropped 4 bases, with 17 bases sitting between them. Germline lookup yields CDR1 SGDLS and CDR2 YYNGEE. The length of the CDR3 is 15 residues. The CDR3 DNA is TGTGCCAGCAGCCCCTGGGAGGGGTCAGGCACTGAAGCTTTCTTT. Residues: CASSPWEGSGTEAFF.

This clonotype was picked up a small number of times. The rearrangement joins TRBV5-1 to TRBJ2-5; no clear D. CDR3 length: 14 residues. Germline V gene data show CDR1 as SGHRS and CDR2 as YFSETQ. V lost 4 bases, J lost 1 base, and 11 bases lay in between. The CDR3 loop is CASSGRASQETQYF. The CDR3 DNA follows: TGCGCCAGCAGCGGACGGGCCAGCCAAGAGACCCAGTACTTC.

This clonotype appeared a few times. The chain uses TRBV4-3 and TRBJ2-3; TRBD1 matches 8 bases. Per the germline V gene, CDR1 is LGHNA and CDR2 is YSLEER. The CDR3 runs 16 residues. The ends lost 0 bases at V and 4 bases at J; junction bases unmatched: 6. CDR3 sequence (DNA): TGCGCCAGCAGCCAAGAGGTGACAGGGGTCCCAGATACGCAGTATTTT. It specifies CASSQEVTGVPDTQYF.

This clonotype turned up a few times. V gene TRBV5-1 combines with J gene TRBJ2-7; D may be TRBD1 (6 bases). Germline lookup yields CDR1 SGHRS and CDR2 YFSETQ. The V end lost 0 bases, the J end lost 0 bases, and 10 bases lay between the germline ends. The CDR3 runs 15 residues. CDR3 in DNA: TGCGCCAGCAGCTTGGGGGGGCCGATCTCCTACGAGCAGTACTTC. Its protein is CASSLGGPISYEQYF. Looking up the rest from reference TRBV5-1 and TRBJ2-7 gives the full variable domain: KAGVTQTPRYLIKTRGQQVTLSCSPISGHRSVSWYQQTPGQGLQFLFEYFSETQRNKGNFPGRFSGRQFSNSRSEMNVSTLELGDSALYLCASSLGGPISYEQYFGPGTRLTVT.

This clonotype has only a few counts. The chain recombines TRBV27 with TRBJ2-3; D gene unclear. The germline V gene has CDR1 MNHEY and CDR2 SMNVEV (reference sequence). This CDR3 contains 15 residues. V was pared by 0 bases and J by 1 base, with 8 bases between. The chain's CDR3 is CASSLSPLGTDTQYF. For the CDR3, the DNA is TGTGCCAGCAGTTTATCTCCCCTAGGCACAGATACGCAGTATTTT.

The CDR3, as DNA: TGCGCCAGCAGCTTGGCCCCAGGGGGCAACTATGGCTACACCTTC. It encodes CASSLAPGGNYGYTF. This chain uses TRBV5-1 with TRBJ1-2; the match to TRBD1 covers 8 bases. Germline CDR1 and CDR2: SGHRS and YFSETQ. Trimming at V came to 0 bases and at J to 2 bases, leaving 3 bases not matched to a gene. CDR3 length equals 15 residues.

The chain links TRBV7-9 to TRBJ1-2, with D uncertain. Germline CDR1 reads SEHNR; CDR2 reads FQNEAQ (reference sequence). V gave up 3 bases and J gave up 3 bases, with 11 bases separating them. The CDR3 is 14 amino acids. CDR3 residues: CASSFMAGYYGYTF. The CDR3 nucleotides are TGTGCCAGCAGCTTTATGGCAGGCTACTATGGCTACACCTTC.

The rearrangement joins TRBV7-2 to TRBJ2-7, with TRBD2 identical over 8 bases. Germline V gene lookup returns CDR1 SGHTA and CDR2 FQGNSA. Trimming cost V 4 bases and J 2 bases; bases outside gene matches: 7. The CDR3 covers 15 residues. CDR3 in amino acids: CASSSSGSHAYEQYF. The CDR3 DNA reads TGTGCCAGCAGCTCGAGCGGGAGCCATGCCTACGAGCAGTACTTC.

This clonotype was detected only a few times. This chain uses TRBV10-3 with TRBJ1-5, with a weak D call TRBD1 (6 bases). The CDR3 sequence is 14 residues long. Germline CDR1 ENHRY, CDR2 SYGVKD. V dropped 0 bases and J dropped 7 bases, with 10 bases sitting between them. CDR3 coding DNA: TGTGCCATCAGTGAGTCAGGGGGGGAACAGCCCCAGCATTTT. The encoded protein is CAISESGGEQPQHF.

A few counts support this clonotype. The rearrangement uses TRBV20-1 and TRBJ2-1; TRBD2 matches 11 bases. Losses at the gene ends were 5 bases for V and 7 bases for J; bases not matched to a gene: 10. Per the germline V gene, CDR1 is DFQATT and CDR2 is SNEGSKA (reference sequence). CDR3 length equals 15 residues. The CDR3 DNA is TGCAGTGCTTCCCATTCACCTAGCGGGAGGAATGAGCAGTTCTTC. It is translated as CSASHSPSGRNEQFF.

J is TRBJ1-1 and V is TRBV29-1, with D possibly TRBD1 on 5 matching bases. This CDR3 region has 11 residues. Trimming pared 5 bases from V and 12 bases from J, leaving 16 bases between. Germline assignment: CDR1 SQVTM and CDR2 ANQGSEA. In DNA form, the CDR3 reads TGCAGCGTTTGGATAGGTCAGGGAACTTTCTTT. As protein: CSVWIGQGTFF.

This clonotype came up a few times. The V and J genes are TRBV25-1 and TRBJ2-7; D gene ambiguous. Germline V gives CDR1 MGHDK, CDR2 SYGVNS. V dropped 6 bases and J dropped 1 base, with 13 bases sitting between them. This CDR3 region has 14 residues. As DNA, the CDR3 is TGTGCCAGCAGATTTTTAACCTTTTCCTACGAGCAGTACTTC. Protein product: CASRFLTFSYEQYF.

This clonotype was recorded a few times. V is TRBV6-2 or TRBV6-3 and J is TRBJ2-6; 7 bases agree with TRBD1. The CDR3 is 16 amino acids. V lost 1 base, J lost 2 bases, and 2 bases stayed unmatched. Germline lookup yields CDR1 MNHEY and CDR2 SVGEGT. As DNA, the CDR3 is TGTGCCAGCAGTTACTACAGGGGCACTGGGGCCAACGTCCTGACTTTC. Protein product: CASSYYRGTGANVLTF.

The chain uses TRBV6-5 and TRBJ1-2; D is ambiguous. With 6 bases removed from V and 1 base from J, the gap between germline ends came to 9 bases. CDR3 length: 13 residues. Germline CDR1 reads MNHEY; CDR2 reads SVGAGI. The CDR3 region is CASRKDGNYGYTF. CDR3 bases: TGTGCCAGCAGAAAAGACGGTAACTATGGCTACACCTTC.

This chain links TRBV20-1 with TRBJ2-1; 7 bases align to TRBD2. With V trimmed by 1 base and J by 2 bases, 8 bases remained unmatched. CDR3 length: 16 residues. Germline assignment: CDR1 DFQATT and CDR2 SNEGSKA (reference sequence). In DNA form, the CDR3 reads TGCAGTGCTAGAGGTTTGATGAGCGGGGCCTACAATGAGCAGTTCTTC. This encodes CSARGLMSGAYNEQFF.